These 22 T cell receptor beta chains share one sample of origin, sequenced in a study of T-cell reconstitution after alpha-beta-depleted transplantation in children. The library targeted TCRbeta and was prepared with unique molecular identifiers. TCRdb re-derived calls from the PCR reads in MiXCR, one entry per CDR3 protein. The sample includes fewer than 1 million distinct CDR3 sequences, 15% to 20% seen only once; the top ten take around 5%. Sequenced material: PBMCs, mostly from graft donor cells, taken 360 days after TCRalphabeta/CD19-depleted stem cell transplant. These TCRs come from a male patient younger than 18 who had a stem cell transplant for acute lymphoblastic leukemia, so the T cells may come from the graft donor.

There are many counts of this clonotype. The V and J genes are TRBV7-7 and TRBJ2-5, with 7 bases fitting TRBD2. Germline trimming cut 5 bases from V and 5 bases from J; bases unmatched to any gene: 11. This CDR3 is built from 15 residues. Germline V lookup: CDR1 SSHAT, CDR2 FNYEAQ (reference sequence). For the CDR3, the DNA is TGTGCCAGCAGCCCCCTAGCGGCCTTTTCGGAGACCCAGTACTTC. Its translation: CASSPLAAFSETQYF.

This rearrangement joins TRBV5-5 to TRBJ2-3; a weak D match, TRBD2 (5 bases). The CDR3 spans 15 residues. V was trimmed by 0 bases and J by 2 bases, leaving 10 bases between them. In germline, CDR1 is SGHKS, CDR2 YYEKEE (reference sequence). CDR3 sequence (DNA): TGTGCCAGCAGCTTGGTGAGGGCACACACAGATACGCAGTATTTT. Its translation: CASSLVRAHTDTQYF.

The rearrangement links TRBV5-1 to TRBJ1-1, with D uncertain. The CDR3 has 14 residues. V lost 0 bases and J 5 bases, leaving 11 bases between the germline ends. Germline loops: CDR1 SGHRS, CDR2 YFSETQ. CDR3 region: CASSLVREGTEAFF. The CDR3 DNA is TGCGCCAGCAGCTTGGTACGGGAGGGAACTGAAGCTTTCTTT.

In this sample, this clonotype turned up a few times. The V call is TRBV20-1, the J call TRBJ1-6; the D gene is possibly TRBD1 (5 bases). The CDR3 contains 14 residues. V lost 4 bases to trimming and J lost 4 bases, with 11 bases between them. Germline V gene lookup returns CDR1 DFQATT and CDR2 SNEGSKA (reference sequence). CDR3 sequence (DNA): TGCAGTGCTAAGTACAGGCGATATAATTCACCCCTCCACTTT. It encodes CSAKYRRYNSPLHF.

The rearrangement uses TRBV11-2 and TRBJ1-2, with D unclear. The CDR3 sequence is 14 residues long. Germline V CDR1 and CDR2: SGHAT, FQNNGV. The ends were cut back, 1 base at V and 4 bases at J, with 10 bases in the middle. The DNA of the CDR3 is TGTGCCAGCAGCTTAGTTAGTAGGAGCTATGGCTACACCTTC. It codes for CASSLVSRSYGYTF.

The V and J genes are TRBV10-3 and TRBJ2-1, with D possibly matching TRBD2 (5 bases). Trimming shortened V by 0 bases and J by 5 bases, and 14 bases separated the two germline ends. The CDR3 extends over 16 amino acids. Germline V CDR1 and CDR2: ENHRY, SYGVKD. The CDR3: CAISESSLRDHNEQFF. The CDR3, as DNA: TGTGCCATCAGTGAGTCCTCTCTCCGGGATCACAATGAGCAGTTCTTC.

The V call is TRBV10-2, the J call TRBJ2-5; 7 nucleotides match TRBD1. This CDR3 comprises 15 residues. J lost 6 bases, V lost 5 bases, and 12 bases had no gene match. Germline CDR1 and CDR2: WSHSY and SAAADI. The CDR3 sequence: CASSFIDRDGKTQYF. CDR3 bases: TGCGCCAGCAGTTTTATCGACAGGGATGGGAAGACCCAGTACTTC.

CDR3: CSASGRAIYNEQFF. The CDR3 region has the DNA TGCAGTGCTAGCGGGAGGGCCATCTACAATGAGCAGTTCTTC. The chain recombines TRBV20-1 with TRBJ2-1; TRBD2 agrees at 8 bases. The CDR3 extends over 14 amino acids. The V and J ends lost 3 bases and 3 bases, in that order; junction bases with no gene match: 4. CDR1 and CDR2 (germline): DFQATT, SNEGSKA (reference sequence).

This sequence joins TRBV29-1 and TRBJ2-7, with D perhaps being TRBD1 or TRBD2 (5 bases each). This CDR3 comprises 12 residues. The germline V and J ends were trimmed by 4 bases and 5 bases, with 12 bases remaining between them. Germline assignment: CDR1 SQVTM and CDR2 ANQGSEA. The CDR3 bases are TGCAGCGTTGGTAACAGGAGGAACGAGCAGTACTTC. It encodes CSVGNRRNEQYF.

This clonotype has more than one count but fewer than ten. This chain connects TRBV12-3 or TRBV12-4 to TRBJ2-1; D gene ambiguous. The CDR3 sequence is 14 residues long. Trimming took 6 bases from V and 4 from J, leaving 13 bases between them. The CDR3 spells CASSHPTWYNEQFF. The CDR3 DNA reads TGTGCCAGCAGCCACCCTACCTGGTACAATGAGCAGTTCTTC.

V gene TRBV5-1 combines with J gene TRBJ2-5; the D gene is possibly TRBD1 (5 bases). The CDR3 has 15 residues. Trimming cost V 2 bases and J 1 base, with 12 bases left between them. CDR1 is SGHRS, CDR2 YFSETQ, per germline. In DNA form, the CDR3 reads TGCGCCAGCAGCTTAGGTTTACAGGCCCAAGAGACCCAGTACTTC. Translation: CASSLGLQAQETQYF.

This clonotype has a count of ten or more. The rearrangement uses TRBV9 and TRBJ2-3; TRBD1 aligns across 7 bases. V lost 7 bases to trimming and J lost 1 base; unmatched junction nucleotides: 9. Germline CDR1 SGDLS, CDR2 YYNGEE. This CDR3 is built from 15 residues. The CDR3 spells CASRQGQRGTDTQYF. The DNA for the CDR3 is TGTGCCAGCCGACAGGGTCAGAGGGGCACAGATACGCAGTATTTT.

The chain links TRBV5-1 to TRBJ2-5; unclear D gene. Germline assignment: CDR1 SGHRS and CDR2 YFSETQ. The CDR3 extends over 13 amino acids. The V end was cut by 1 base, the J end by 1 base, with 5 bases between. CDR3 in amino acids: CASSLLRQETQYF. In DNA, the CDR3 is TGCGCCAGCAGCTTGCTGCGCCAAGAGACCCAGTACTTC.

The V and J genes are TRBV27 and TRBJ2-7; D remains ambiguous. V was clipped by 7 bases and J by 2 bases, with 15 bases between them. This CDR3 contains 14 residues. Germline V CDR1 and CDR2: MNHEY, SMNVEV (reference sequence). The CDR3 DNA is TGTGCCAGCACCCCCGGCCATGACCCCTACGAGCAGTACTTC. This translates into CASTPGHDPYEQYF.

This clonotype was picked up a small number of times. The J gene is TRBJ1-1, the V gene TRBV6-1; 8 positions agree with TRBD1. The germline CDR1 and CDR2 sequences are MNHNS and SASEGT. The V segment lost 7 bases and the J segment 7 bases; nucleotides outside the gene matches: 8. The CDR3 contains 13 residues. The CDR3 protein is CASNGQGSIEAFF. CDR3 DNA sequence: TGTGCCAGCAATGGACAGGGATCCATTGAAGCTTTCTTT.

This chain connects TRBV20-1 to TRBJ2-1; TRBD2 matches at 12 bases. This CDR3 has 13 amino acids. Losses at the gene ends were 6 bases for V and 7 bases for J; bases not matched to a gene: 4. CDR1 is DFQATT and CDR2 is SNEGSKA in the germline V gene (reference sequence). The CDR3 reads CSAGLAGRNEQFF. In nucleotides, the CDR3 is TGCAGTGCCGGACTAGCGGGGAGGAATGAGCAGTTCTTC.

The chain is built from TRBV20-1 and TRBJ1-2, with 7 nucleotides matching TRBD1. The germline V gene encodes CDR1 DFQATT and CDR2 SNEGSKA (reference sequence). The CDR3 spans 13 residues. The V and J ends lost 2 bases and 8 bases, in that order; junction bases with no gene match: 8. For the CDR3, the DNA is TGCAGTGCTAGACGACACGACAGGGTCGGCTACACCTTC. Its protein is CSARRHDRVGYTF.

The chain recombines TRBV29-1 with TRBJ2-6; TRBD1 agrees at 7 bases. Trimming cost V 7 bases and J 0 bases; bases outside gene matches: 9. The CDR3 is 16 residues long. CDR1 SQVTM and CDR2 ANQGSEA come from the germline V gene. The CDR3: CSAAGHRGSGANVLTF. As DNA, the CDR3 is TGCAGCGCGGCCGGTCACAGGGGCTCTGGGGCCAACGTCCTGACTTTC.

The chain couples TRBV20-1 to TRBJ2-1; 10 bases line up with TRBD2. CDR3 length: 19 amino acids. Trimming removed 1 base from V and 0 bases from J; junction bases left unmatched: 12. The germline V gene encodes CDR1 DFQATT and CDR2 SNEGSKA (reference sequence). The CDR3 DNA reads TGCAGTGCTAGAGCCAATAGCGGGAGGATTCGGAGCTCCTACAATGAGCAGTTCTTC. It yields the protein CSARANSGRIRSSYNEQFF.

This clonotype was seen a few times. The chain joins TRBV5-5 to TRBJ2-1; 8 bases align to TRBD1. Germline trimming cut 4 bases from V and 0 bases from J; bases unmatched to any gene: 3. CDR1 is SGHKS, CDR2 YYEKEE, per germline (reference sequence). The CDR3 has 15 residues. For the CDR3, the DNA is TGTGCCAGCAGCGAGGACAGGGACTCCTACAATGAGCAGTTCTTC. As protein: CASSEDRDSYNEQFF.

This clonotype appeared many times. This rearrangement joins TRBV4-1 to TRBJ2-6, with D unclear. Trimming left V 4 bases short and J 0 bases short, with 16 bases between. The CDR3 has 18 amino acids. The germline gives CDR1 MGHRA, CDR2 YSYEKL. Written as DNA, the CDR3 is TGCGCCAGCAGCCGCCTAGGGCCGTACCACTCTGGGGCCAACGTCCTGACTTTC. This sequence encodes CASSRLGPYHSGANVLTF.

This chain joins TRBV25-1 and TRBJ1-1; possible D gene TRBD1, 5 bases. V was pared by 1 base and J by 0 bases, with 12 bases between. Germline lookup yields CDR1 MGHDK and CDR2 SYGVNS. CDR3 length: 16 amino acids. This CDR3 is CASSEFTGPLNTEAFF. The CDR3 nucleotides are TGTGCCAGCAGTGAATTCACAGGCCCCTTGAACACTGAAGCTTTCTTT.